These 26 T cell receptor beta chains originate from one sample sequenced in a study of patients and donors after allogeneic stem cell transplantation. Via MiXCR, TCRdb re-called the RT-PCR reads, giving one row per CDR3 protein. Of 150,000 to 200,000 distinct CDR3 sequences in the sample, approximately 22% were seen once. Sequencing was performed on blood, either unsorted or a sorted T cell fraction (not recorded which). Source of these receptors: a human donor who was either an allogeneic HSCT recipient or a stem cell or donor lymphocyte infusion donor (not recorded which). It is not recorded whose cells these are; they may come from a transplant donor.

This clonotype was recorded a few times. V is TRBV4-3 and J is TRBJ1-6; D unclear. Trimming stripped 0 bases from V and 0 bases from J, with 9 bases between. Germline assignment: CDR1 LGHNA and CDR2 YSLEER. CDR3 length equals 17 residues. The DNA of the CDR3 is TGCGCCAGCAGCCAAGAGCCCGCGAGCTCCTATAATTCACCCCTCCACTTT. Its protein product is CASSQEPASSYNSPLHF.

This clonotype came up a few times. The CDR3 spells CASSLFGQGNQPQHF. The CDR3 bases are TGTGCCAGCAGCTTATTCGGACAGGGCAATCAGCCCCAGCATTTT. The chain combines TRBV13 with TRBJ1-5, with TRBD1 matching over 7 bases. The CDR3 has 15 amino acids. V was clipped by 2 bases and J by 2 bases; unmatched bases: 3. Germline V lookup: CDR1 PRHDT, CDR2 FYEKMQ (reference sequence).

The chain couples TRBV12-3 or TRBV12-4 to TRBJ1-5, with D perhaps matching TRBD1 (5 bases). The CDR3 is made up of 16 amino acids. With 6 bases removed from V and 2 bases from J, the gap between germline ends came to 17 bases. CDR3 sequence reads: CASRPGGKRGNQPQHF. CDR3 in DNA: TGTGCCAGCAGGCCGGGGGGGAAGAGGGGCAATCAGCCCCAGCATTTT.

The gene calls are TRBV7-9 and TRBJ1-1; 8 bases agree with TRBD1. Looked up from germline, CDR1 is SEHNR and CDR2 is FQNEAQ (reference sequence). V was pared by 5 bases and J by 5 bases, with 10 bases of the junction left unmatched. The CDR3 spans 15 residues. This chain's CDR3 is CASSPDRGWGTEAFF. DNA for the CDR3: TGTGCCAGCAGCCCCGACAGGGGTTGGGGAACTGAAGCTTTCTTT.

This clonotype was observed a few times. The rearrangement links TRBV12-3 or TRBV12-4 to TRBJ1-2; maybe TRBD1 (5 bases). The CDR3 has 19 residues. The V and J ends lost 6 bases and 2 bases respectively, with 28 bases between them. This CDR3 is CASRQPHSPFRGANYGYTF. The CDR3 nucleotides read TGTGCCAGCAGACAACCCCATTCCCCTTTCCGCGGGGCCAACTATGGCTACACCTTC.

The V gene is TRBV5-6, the J gene TRBJ2-1; no firm D call. Trimming took off 4 bases at V and 9 bases at J, with 17 bases between the two ends. The length of the CDR3 is 14 residues. Per germline, CDR1 SGHDT and CDR2 YYEEEE. The DNA of the CDR3 is TGTGCCAGCAGCCACGGCATTACGGGTTTTGAGCAGTTCTTC. Its protein product is CASSHGITGFEQFF.

Only a few counts were recorded for this clonotype. This chain uses TRBV5-1 with TRBJ1-2; tentative D call: TRBD1 (5 bases). The germline V gene has CDR1 SGHRS and CDR2 YFSETQ. This CDR3 has 12 residues. V lost 0 bases and J 9 bases, leaving 9 bases between the germline ends. CDR3 nucleotides: TGCGCCAGCAGCTTGGCCAGGGAGAGCTACACCTTC. It yields the protein CASSLARESYTF.

This clonotype occurred a few times. The chain is built from TRBV29-1 and TRBJ2-7; TRBD2 might be the D (5 bases). Trimming stripped 4 bases from V and 2 bases from J, with 12 bases between. The CDR3 contains 13 residues. The germline V gene encodes CDR1 SQVTM and CDR2 ANQGSEA. The CDR3 reads CSVVTGKTYEQYF. DNA of the CDR3: TGCAGCGTTGTTACGGGAAAGACCTACGAGCAGTACTTC.

The chain uses TRBV20-1 and TRBJ1-2; 10 bases map to TRBD1. The CDR3 contains 14 residues. Germline assignment: CDR1 DFQATT and CDR2 SNEGSKA (reference sequence). Unmatched junction bases numbered 4, after V lost 3 bases and J lost 3 bases. The CDR3 protein is CSASPGQGHYGYTF. CDR3 bases: TGCAGTGCTAGCCCGGGACAGGGGCACTATGGCTACACCTTC.

This clonotype has just one count. Without the conserved terminal phenylalanine or tryptophan, this CDR3 likely stems from a read error. The chain links TRBV5-1 to TRBJ1-5; D not certain. Germline V gives CDR1 SGHRS, CDR2 YFSETQ. V was pared by 1 base and J by 0 bases, with 8 bases between. This CDR3 is 15 amino acids long. The CDR3 nucleotides are TGCGCCAGCAGCTTGTTGGGTCTTAGCAATCAGCCCCAGCATTTG. It yields the protein CASSLLGLSNQPQHL.

The chain employs TRBV2 and TRBJ1-1, with TRBD1 as a possible D gene (6 bases). The CDR3 spans 13 residues. V shed 2 bases and J shed 6 bases, with 10 bases lying between them. The germline CDR1 and CDR2 sequences are SNHLY and FYNNEI. CDR3 protein: CASSEWGHAEAFF. In DNA, the CDR3 is TGTGCCAGCAGTGAATGGGGGCACGCTGAAGCTTTCTTT.

The V gene is TRBV7-2, the J gene TRBJ1-3, with 7 bases identical to TRBD1. Unmatched junction bases numbered 16, after V lost 2 bases and J lost 0 bases. The CDR3 contains 20 residues. Per germline, CDR1 SGHTA and CDR2 FQGNSA. The CDR3 DNA reads TGTGCCAGCAGCTTAACGCCCTCCGCCAGACAGGGCATCTCTGGAAACACCATATATTTT. Its protein is CASSLTPSARQGISGNTIYF.

This chain joins TRBV5-1 and TRBJ2-3, with TRBD1 as a possible D gene (5 bases). Germline V CDR1 and CDR2: SGHRS, YFSETQ. Trimming cost V 4 bases and J 1 base, with 7 bases left between them. The CDR3 runs 13 residues. The CDR3, as DNA: TGCGCCAGCAGCCCGACAGGCACAGATACGCAGTATTTT. It is translated as CASSPTGTDTQYF. Supplemented by reference TRBV5-1 and TRBJ2-3, the full variable domain reads KAGVTQTPRYLIKTRGQQVTLSCSPISGHRSVSWYQQTPGQGLQFLFEYFSETQRNKGNFPGRFSGRQFSNSRSEMNVSTLELGDSALYLCASSPTGTDTQYFGPGTRLTVL.

The chain couples TRBV29-1 to TRBJ2-1; 9 nucleotides agree with TRBD1. Per the germline V gene, CDR1 is SQVTM and CDR2 is ANQGSEA. Trimming at V came to 3 bases and at J to 3 bases, leaving 6 bases not matched to a gene. The CDR3 totals 15 residues. This chain's CDR3 is CSVDRSGQGYNEQFF. DNA for the CDR3: TGCAGCGTTGATAGGTCGGGACAGGGCTACAATGAGCAGTTCTTC.

This clonotype came up a few times. The chain employs TRBV5-8 and TRBJ2-2; D gene unclear. The germline V and J ends were trimmed by 6 bases and 2 bases, with 8 bases remaining between them. This CDR3 has 13 residues. Germline loops: CDR1 SGHTS, CDR2 YDEGEE. The CDR3 DNA follows: TGTGCCAGCAAGAATAGAAACACCGGGGAGCTGTTTTTT. As protein: CASKNRNTGELFF.

This clonotype was recorded a few times. This rearrangement joins TRBV28 to TRBJ2-1, with 8 bases matching TRBD1. Germline assignment: CDR1 MDHEN and CDR2 SYDVKM. CDR3 size: 14 residues. Unmatched junction bases numbered 13, after V lost 11 bases and J lost 7 bases. In DNA form, the CDR3 reads TGTGCCTGCTGTATAGGACAGGGCAGGAATGAGCAGTTCTTC. Translating it yields CACCIGQGRNEQFF. The variable domain in full, completed from reference TRBV28 and TRBJ2-1, reads DVKVTQSSRYLVKRTGEKVFLECVQDMDHENMFWYRQDPGLGLRLIYFSYDVKMKEKGDIPEGYSVSREKKERFSLILESASTNQTSMYLCACCIGQGRNEQFFGPGTRLTVL.

This clonotype was recorded at least ten times. V usage is TRBV5-6 and J usage is TRBJ1-5, with 7 bases fitting TRBD1. Per the germline V gene, CDR1 is SGHDT and CDR2 is YYEEEE. V lost 0 bases and J lost 0; bases outside the gene matches: 6. The CDR3 loop spans 17 amino acids. The CDR3 nucleotides read TGTGCCAGCAGCTTGGAAGGGACAGCATATAGCAATCAGCCCCAGCATTTT. Translating gives CASSLEGTAYSNQPQHF.

This clonotype was seen a handful of times. The conserved phenylalanine or tryptophan is not found at the CDR3 terminus, so this likely reflects a read error. The gene calls are TRBV5-1 and TRBJ1-2, with D perhaps TRBD1 (5 bases). This CDR3 has 14 residues. Per germline, CDR1 SGHRS and CDR2 YFSETQ. Trimming pared 0 bases from V and 4 bases from J, leaving 10 bases between. CDR3 nucleotide sequence: TGCGCCAGCAGCTTGGGTCAGGGTGTCTATGGCTACACCCTC. It translates to CASSLGQGVYGYTL.

This clonotype was detected a few times. CDR3 nucleotides: TGTGCCAGCAGCCCCAATGTGCTCGATGGCTACACCTTC. The encoded protein is CASSPNVLDGYTF. The chain is built from TRBV5-5 and TRBJ1-2; D is unclear. The length of the CDR3 is 13 residues. V lost 4 bases and J 6 bases, leaving 13 bases between the germline ends. Germline V gene lookup returns CDR1 SGHKS and CDR2 YYEKEE (reference sequence).

The genes are TRBV9 and TRBJ2-1; 12 bases are shared with TRBD2. Germline values: CDR1 SGDLS, CDR2 YYNGEE. The CDR3 sequence is 15 residues long. The trim removed 4 bases at V and 4 bases at J, leaving 3 bases unmatched. The CDR3 bases are TGTGCCAGCAGCAAACTAGCGGGGGGTTACAATGAGCAGTTCTTC. Translating it yields CASSKLAGGYNEQFF. Based on the CDR3 plus reference TRBV9 and TRBJ2-1, the full variable domain is DSGVTQTPKHLITATGQRVTLRCSPRSGDLSVYWYQQSLDQGLQFLIQYYNGEERAKGNILERFSAQQFPDLHSELNLSSLELGDSALYFCASSKLAGGYNEQFFGPGTRLTVL.

Only a few counts were recorded for this clonotype. The chain has TRBV5-1 and TRBJ2-7; tentative D call: TRBD2 (5 bases). The germline V gene encodes CDR1 SGHRS and CDR2 YFSETQ. This CDR3 spans 14 amino acids. V was clipped by 5 bases and J by 4 bases, with 16 bases between them. The CDR3: CASRMQVGGYEQYF. CDR3 bases: TGCGCCAGCAGAATGCAGGTGGGCGGGTACGAGCAGTACTTC.

This chain uses TRBV25-1 with TRBJ2-1; the match to TRBD2 covers 9 bases. The CDR3 spans 15 residues. V dropped 5 bases and J dropped 8; count of bases not matched to a gene: 10. CDR1 and CDR2 (germline): MGHDK, SYGVNS. CDR3 protein: CASSPRRGGGHEQFF. CDR3 DNA sequence: TGTGCCAGCAGTCCCCGGCGGGGGGGCGGTCATGAGCAGTTCTTC.

The V and J genes are TRBV6-5 and TRBJ2-1; the D gene is possibly TRBD1 (5 bases). Germline CDR1 is MNHEY and CDR2 is SVGAGI. The CDR3 spans 18 residues. Trimming shortened V by 0 bases and J by 4 bases, and 19 bases separated the two germline ends. CDR3 bases: TGTGCCAGCAGTTACTCTGTTTACGCCGACAGCCTTTACAATGAGCAGTTCTTC. Its protein is CASSYSVYADSLYNEQFF.

The chain carries TRBV7-9 and TRBJ2-5; no clear D gene. Germline loops: CDR1 SEHNR, CDR2 FQNEAQ (reference sequence). CDR3 length: 14 amino acids. V was trimmed by 2 bases and J by 4 bases, leaving 11 bases between them. CDR3 sequence: CASSLTGLGETQYF. CDR3 sequence (DNA): TGTGCCAGCAGCTTAACCGGGTTGGGAGAGACCCAGTACTTC.

The chain carries TRBV5-1 and TRBJ2-5, with D uncertain. CDR3 length: 12 amino acids. Germline-derived CDR1 and CDR2 are SGHRS and YFSETQ. Trimming pared 4 bases from V and 4 bases from J, leaving 8 bases between. The CDR3 loop is CASSEALETQYF. CDR3 sequence (DNA): TGCGCCAGCAGCGAGGCGCTAGAGACCCAGTACTTC.

The chain carries TRBV3-1 and TRBJ1-5, with unresolved D. There are 12 residues in the CDR3. Germline CDR1 LGHDT, CDR2 YNNKEL (reference sequence). The ends were cut back, 2 bases at V and 6 bases at J, with 5 bases in the middle. CDR3: CASSQRGQPQHF. The CDR3 bases are TGTGCCAGCAGCCAACGGGGTCAGCCCCAGCATTTT.